This T cell receptor (beta chain) was obtained from a study of blood T cell repertoires in COVID-19. Study as a whole: The United States, Italy and Spain were the sources of the acute and convalescent COVID-19 samples. The analysed material was cDNA or gDNA that came from T cells, B-cell-depleted T cells, or PBMCs.

Source study methods: Amplification with reference gene primers provided the estimates of nucleated cell counts. Sequencing was performed with immunoSEQ multiplex PCR; in TCRdb, only in-frame clones are kept and a portion is missing. V and J calls and clone size are given by that table; D and trimming were obtained from the DNA. The sample records 60,000 to 75,000 clones, about 88% being singletons. The CDR3 runs 16 residues. Germline V gene data show CDR1 as SEHNR and CDR2 as FQNEAQ (reference sequence). Trimming cost V 5 bases and J 4 bases; bases outside gene matches: 11. Sequenced sample: peripheral blood. The sequence was obtained from a human donor in a cohort sampled during active COVID-19. The chain joins TRBV7-9 to TRBJ2-1; 7 bases map to TRBD1. CDR3 sequence reads: CASSPHRDRAYNEQFF. The CDR3 coding sequence is TGTGCCAGCAGCCCCCACCGGGACAGAGCTTACAATGAGCAGTTCTTC. Variable domain in full (rest from reference TRBV7-9 and TRBJ2-1): DTGVSQNPRHKITKRGQNVTFRCDPISEHNRLYWYRQTLGQGPEFLTYFQNEAQLEKSRLLSDRFSAERPKGSFSTLEIQRTEQGDSAMYLCASSPHRDRAYNEQFFGPGTRLTVL.